This T cell receptor (beta chain) comes out of a study of cytomegalovirus exposure and HLA in healthy donors. Points from the study as a whole: A missense DCLRE1C variant was associated with V- and J-gene trimming of TCR beta chains in a later analysis, and an independent cohort replicated the association.

These donors, healthy bone marrow donors, were studied. Primers: 60 Vbeta forward and 13 Jbeta reverse. The repertoire was sequenced with immunoSEQ multiplex PCR; TCRdb's copy has only in-frame clones and lacks some. The repertoire shows 60,000 to 90,000 clones; the top ten hold about 5%. Points on this clone: As yet, its antigen is unknown.

The clonotype originates from a woman aged 40 to 50 in good health and CMV-seropositive. Sequences were obtained from PBMCs.

The DNA for the CDR3 is TGTGCCAGCAGCTTGGACTCTGGGGAGACCCAGTACTTC. It translates to CASSLDSGETQYF. V is TRBV11-2 and J is TRBJ2-5; D possibly corresponds to TRBD2 (5 bases). The V end lost 3 bases, the J end lost 5 bases, and 10 bases lay between the germline ends. This CDR3 is built from 13 residues. Germline loops: CDR1 SGHAT, CDR2 FQNNGV.